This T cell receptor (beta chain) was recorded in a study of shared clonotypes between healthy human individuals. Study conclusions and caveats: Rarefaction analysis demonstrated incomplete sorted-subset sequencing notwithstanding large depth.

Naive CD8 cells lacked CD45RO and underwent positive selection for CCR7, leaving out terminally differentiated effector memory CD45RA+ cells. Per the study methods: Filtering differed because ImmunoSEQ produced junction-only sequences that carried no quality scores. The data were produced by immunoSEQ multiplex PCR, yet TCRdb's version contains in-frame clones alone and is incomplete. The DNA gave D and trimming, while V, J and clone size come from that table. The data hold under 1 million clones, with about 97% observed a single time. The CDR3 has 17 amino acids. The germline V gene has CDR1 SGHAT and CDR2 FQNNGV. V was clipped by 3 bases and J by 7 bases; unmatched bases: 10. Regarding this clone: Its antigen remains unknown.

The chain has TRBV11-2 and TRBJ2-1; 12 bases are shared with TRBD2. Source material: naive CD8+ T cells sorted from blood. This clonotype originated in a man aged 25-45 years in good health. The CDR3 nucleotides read TGTGCCAGCAGCTTGGGCCGGCGTGGGACTAGCGGGAATGAGCAGTTCTTC. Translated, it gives CASSLGRRGTSGNEQFF.